One sample yielded the 5 T cell receptor beta chains listed below, sequenced in a study of T cells in Graves' hyperthyroidism and ophthalmopathy. RNA transcripts were the template for amplifying TCR beta CDR3 regions. The HTBI set primed first-round TCR CDR3 RT-PCR. In TCRdb, the multiplex PCR reads were re-called with MiXCR into one record per CDR3 protein. The table lists approximately 400,000 distinct CDR3 sequences, roughly 13% of them singletons. Sample: blood. These receptors all come from a man in his forties or fifties with Graves' ophthalmopathy.

This clonotype was recorded at least ten times. V usage is TRBV9 and J usage is TRBJ1-3, with D possibly being TRBD1 (5 bases). Looked up from germline, CDR1 is SGDLS and CDR2 is YYNGEE. Trimming cost V 3 bases and J 4 bases, with 11 bases left between them. This CDR3 is 14 amino acids long. The CDR3 DNA sequence: TGTGCCAGCAGCGCCGGGACGGCCGGAAACACCATATATTTT. Translated, it gives CASSAGTAGNTIYF.

This clonotype has a count of ten or more. This chain joins TRBV18 and TRBJ2-7; 8 bases map to TRBD2. The germline gives CDR1 KGHSH, CDR2 LQKENI. J gave up 2 bases and V 3 bases, and 6 bases lay outside the gene matches. The CDR3 has 15 amino acids. CDR3 region: CASSPSGTIPYEQYF. For the CDR3, the DNA is TGTGCCAGCTCACCTAGCGGGACTATTCCCTACGAGCAGTACTTC.

This clonotype appeared once. This may stem from a read error, because a much larger clone lies one nucleotide away. This chain links TRBV10-2 with TRBJ2-3; D uncertain. CDR1 is WSHSY, CDR2 SAAADI, per germline. This CDR3 is built from 12 residues. Trimming removed 6 bases at V and 2 bases at J, with 6 bases between. CDR3 nucleotides: TGCGCCAGCAGGGACCCCACAGATACGCAGTATTTT. Its translation is CASRDPTDTQYF.

This clonotype was seen many times. The chain recombines TRBV2 with TRBJ2-7; a weak D match, TRBD2 (5 bases). Germline V gives CDR1 SNHLY, CDR2 FYNNEI. Trimming cost V 3 bases and J 0 bases, with 12 bases left between them. The CDR3 is 15 amino acids. The CDR3 here is CASSDGRDYSYEQYF. The CDR3 DNA follows: TGTGCCAGCAGTGACGGTCGGGATTACTCCTACGAGCAGTACTTC.

Concerning this clonotype: A read error may produce the germline difference seen at one junction end. The rearrangement links TRBV5-5 to TRBJ1-1; D is perhaps TRBD1 (5 bases). This CDR3 has 13 amino acids. Germline V gene lookup returns CDR1 SGHKS and CDR2 YYEKEE (reference sequence). CDR3 in DNA: TGTGCCAACAGCTTGGTCAGGGCCACTGAAGCTTTCTTT. It yields the protein CANSLVRATEAFF.